This T cell receptor (beta chain) was recorded in a study of shared clonotypes between healthy human individuals. Assay used: immunoSEQ multiplex PCR; TCRdb lists only in-frame clones, some missing. In the table there are 2,500,000 or so clones, approximately 94% of which are singletons. Study-wide findings and caveats: Read depth was anticipated to influence clonotype sharing among donors.

In regard to this clone: The antigen remains unidentified.

The TCR was taken from a man between 18 and 35 years old in good health. The sequenced sample consisted of naive CD4+ T cells sorted from blood. Subset described: CD45RA+ positively selected.

The CDR3: CASTFPGTYTEAFF. The CDR3 DNA reads as TGTGCCAGCACCTTCCCGGGGACATACACTGAAGCTTTCTTT. The genes are TRBV28 and TRBJ1-1, with TRBD1 as a possible D gene (6 bases). V was trimmed by 7 bases and J by 3 bases, leaving 15 bases between them. Germline CDR1 and CDR2: MDHEN and SYDVKM. The length of the CDR3 is 14 residues.